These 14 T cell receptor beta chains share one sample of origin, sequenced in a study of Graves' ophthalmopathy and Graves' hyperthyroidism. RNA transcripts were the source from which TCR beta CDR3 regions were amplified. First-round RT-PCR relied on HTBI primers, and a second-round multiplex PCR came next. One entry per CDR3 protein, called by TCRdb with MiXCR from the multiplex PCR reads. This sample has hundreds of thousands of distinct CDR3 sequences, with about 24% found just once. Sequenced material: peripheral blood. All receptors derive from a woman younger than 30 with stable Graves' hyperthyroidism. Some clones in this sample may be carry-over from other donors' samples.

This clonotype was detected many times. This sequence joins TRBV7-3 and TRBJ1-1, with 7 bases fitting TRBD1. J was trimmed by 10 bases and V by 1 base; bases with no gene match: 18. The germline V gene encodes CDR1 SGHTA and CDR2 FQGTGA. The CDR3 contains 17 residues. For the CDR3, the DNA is TGTGCCAGCAGCTTAATTCCGGGACTTGACGGACAGGTCTCAGCTTTCTTT. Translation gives CASSLIPGLDGQVSAFF.

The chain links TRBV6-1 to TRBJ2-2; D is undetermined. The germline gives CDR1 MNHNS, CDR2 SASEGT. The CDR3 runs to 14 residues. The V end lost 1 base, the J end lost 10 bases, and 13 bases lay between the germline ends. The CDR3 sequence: CASSEVGHVEELFF. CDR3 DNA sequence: TGTGCCAGCAGTGAAGTAGGGCATGTCGAGGAGCTGTTTTTT.

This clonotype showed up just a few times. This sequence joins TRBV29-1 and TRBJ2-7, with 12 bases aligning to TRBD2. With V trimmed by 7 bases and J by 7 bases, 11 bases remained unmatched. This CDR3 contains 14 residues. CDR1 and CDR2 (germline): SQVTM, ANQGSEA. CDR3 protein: CSALAGGPAGEQYF. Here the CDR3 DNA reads TGCAGCGCCCTAGCGGGAGGGCCTGCTGGTGAGCAGTACTTC.

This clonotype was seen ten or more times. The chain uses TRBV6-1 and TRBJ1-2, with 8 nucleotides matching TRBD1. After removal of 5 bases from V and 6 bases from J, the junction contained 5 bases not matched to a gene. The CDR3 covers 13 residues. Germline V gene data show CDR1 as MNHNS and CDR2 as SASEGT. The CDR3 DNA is TGTGCCAGCAGTAGGACAGGGCAAAATGGCTACACCTTC. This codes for CASSRTGQNGYTF.

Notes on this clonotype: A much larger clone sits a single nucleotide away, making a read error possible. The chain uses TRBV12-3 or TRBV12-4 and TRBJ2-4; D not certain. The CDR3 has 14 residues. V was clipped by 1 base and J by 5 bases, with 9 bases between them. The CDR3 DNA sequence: TGTGCCAGCAGTTTAGGCAGGTGGGAAAACATTCAGTACTTC. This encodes CASSLGRWENIQYF.

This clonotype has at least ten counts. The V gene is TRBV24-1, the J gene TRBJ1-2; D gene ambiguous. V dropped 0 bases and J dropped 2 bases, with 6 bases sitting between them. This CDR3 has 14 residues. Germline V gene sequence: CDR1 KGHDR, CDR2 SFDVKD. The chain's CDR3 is CATSDLEGNYGYTF. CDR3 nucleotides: TGTGCCACCAGTGATTTGGAGGGAAACTATGGCTACACCTTC.

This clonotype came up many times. The CDR3 is CASSTRDRANYGYTF. The CDR3 nucleotides are TGTGCCAGTAGTACCCGGGACAGGGCTAACTATGGCTACACCTTC. V and J are TRBV19 and TRBJ1-2; 9 nucleotides agree with TRBD1. Germline V CDR1 and CDR2: LNHDA, SQIVND (reference sequence). CDR3 length: 15 amino acids. The V segment lost 4 bases and the J segment 0 bases; nucleotides outside the gene matches: 3.

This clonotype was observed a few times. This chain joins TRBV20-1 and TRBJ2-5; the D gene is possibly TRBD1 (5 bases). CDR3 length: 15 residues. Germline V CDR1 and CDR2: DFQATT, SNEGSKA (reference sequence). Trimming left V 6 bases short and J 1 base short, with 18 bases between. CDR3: CSAHFPGAAQETQYF. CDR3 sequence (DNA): TGCAGTGCACACTTTCCTGGGGCGGCCCAAGAGACCCAGTACTTC.

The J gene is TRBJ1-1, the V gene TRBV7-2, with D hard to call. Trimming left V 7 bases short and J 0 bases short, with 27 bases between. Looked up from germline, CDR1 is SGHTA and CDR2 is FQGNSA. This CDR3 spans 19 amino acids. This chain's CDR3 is CASNRFMTVEAGMNTEAFF. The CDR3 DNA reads TGTGCCAGCAACCGCTTTATGACCGTGGAAGCGGGGATGAACACTGAAGCTTTCTTT.

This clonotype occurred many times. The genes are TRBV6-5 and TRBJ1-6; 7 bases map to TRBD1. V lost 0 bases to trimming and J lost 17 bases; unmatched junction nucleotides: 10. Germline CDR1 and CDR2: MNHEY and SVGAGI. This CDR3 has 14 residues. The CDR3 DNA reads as TGTGCCAGCAGTTACTCGAGGGACAGTCGAACCTTCCACTTT. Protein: CASSYSRDSRTFHF.

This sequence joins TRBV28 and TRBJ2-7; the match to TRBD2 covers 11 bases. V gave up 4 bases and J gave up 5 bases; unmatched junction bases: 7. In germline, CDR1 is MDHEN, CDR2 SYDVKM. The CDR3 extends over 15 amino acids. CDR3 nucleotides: TGTGCCAGCAGTTCTAGCGGGAGGCCCTTACACGAGCAGTACTTC. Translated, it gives CASSSSGRPLHEQYF.

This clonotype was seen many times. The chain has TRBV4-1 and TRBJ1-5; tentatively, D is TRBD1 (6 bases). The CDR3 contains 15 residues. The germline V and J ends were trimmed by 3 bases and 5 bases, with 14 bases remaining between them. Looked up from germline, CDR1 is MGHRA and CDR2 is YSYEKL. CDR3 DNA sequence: TGCGCCAGCAGCCATCATCCTTCAGGGGATCAGCCCCAGCATTTT. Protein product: CASSHHPSGDQPQHF.

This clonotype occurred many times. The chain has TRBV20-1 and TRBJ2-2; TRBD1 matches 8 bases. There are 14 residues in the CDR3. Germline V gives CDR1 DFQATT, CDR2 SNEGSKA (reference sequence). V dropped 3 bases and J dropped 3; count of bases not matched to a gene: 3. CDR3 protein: CSARGRGHTGELFF. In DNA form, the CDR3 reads TGCAGTGCTAGGGGCAGGGGGCACACCGGGGAGCTGTTTTTT.

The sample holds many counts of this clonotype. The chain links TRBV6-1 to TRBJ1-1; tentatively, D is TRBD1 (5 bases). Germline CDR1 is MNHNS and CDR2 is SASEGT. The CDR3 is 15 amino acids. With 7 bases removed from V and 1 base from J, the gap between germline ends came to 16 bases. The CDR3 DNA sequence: TGTGCCAGCACTCCCCGGGACGGCCGGAACACTGAAGCTTTCTTT. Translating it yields CASTPRDGRNTEAFF.